The clone carrying this T cell receptor (beta chain) was detected only a few times. One junction end does not reproduce the germline sequence, and a read error may be involved. These data originate in a study of tumor and adjacent non-tumor tissue in lung cancer. RNA was extracted from bulk tissue without any cell sorting. Three rounds of nested PCR, following a modified ARM-PCR protocol, produced the TCRbeta library. In TCRdb, the multiplex PCR reads were re-called with MiXCR into one record per CDR3 protein. The table includes over 100,000 distinct CDR3 sequences, around 80% detected once. The CDR3 consists of 11 residues.

The chain couples TRBV12-3 or TRBV12-4 to TRBJ2-1; no clear D. This sequence was found in a woman in her sixties or seventies with non-small cell lung cancer. The sequenced material came from lung tumor tissue. The CDR3 is CTSRLGNEQFF. CDR3 nucleotides: TGTACCAGCAGATTAGGAAATGAGCAGTTCTTC.